This note documents a single T cell receptor beta chain sequence. Its antigen is as yet unknown. These data originate in a study of PD-L1 blockade in urothelial cancer. Study-wide context: Patients commenced intravenous atezolizumab, 1,200 mg every 3 weeks, around 2014. The number of prior chemotherapy regimens per patient was 0 to 3. Among blood samples, the median T cell count was approximately 150,000.

Indicated time point: peripheral blood 6 weeks after treatment start. The assay was immunoSEQ multiplex PCR, and TCRdb's table has in-frame clones only and misses some. The sample lists about 45,000 clones; around 82% were seen once. Notes on the study in general: Patients with durable benefit had greater blood expansion of tumor-associated TCR clones 3 weeks into treatment.

V trimming: 1 base; J trimming: 6 bases; junction bases outside the gene matches: 3. The germline gives CDR1 LGHNA, CDR2 YSLEER. The CDR3 contains 13 residues. The origin of this receptor is a man aged 55 to 70 with urothelial cancer. The chain links TRBV4-3 to TRBJ2-7; 7 nucleotides line up with TRBD1. Sequencing was performed on PBMCs, taken around atezolizumab (anti-PD-L1) treatment. The CDR3 bases are TGCGCCAGCAGCCAAGTGGCAGGGGGCGAGCAGTACTTC. Translating it yields CASSQVAGGEQYF.